These T cell receptor beta chains were read from a single sample in a study of beta chain features in type 1 diabetes. The data were produced by immunoSEQ multiplex PCR, yet TCRdb's version contains in-frame clones alone and is incomplete. The repertoire holds 600,000 to 750,000 clones, with around an eighth as singletons. Sequencing was carried out using naive CD4+ T cells from blood. These receptors were obtained from a man younger than 40 with type 1 diabetes. Both conserved end residues are part of each CDR3. Fields, in order: D gene, V gene, J gene, clone size, CDR3 DNA, CDR3 protein. D genes are given only for firm matches. Size tells how often a clone was seen (once, few, many) or the class of an expanded clone, and some rows leave it out.

>.|TRBV19|TRBJ1-4|few
TGTGCCAGTGGTAGCGTAAGAGGTGGTGAAAAACTGTTTTTT
CASGSVRGGEKLFF
>.|TRBV4-3|TRBJ1-5|few
TGCGCCAGCAGCCAAGATATCGGGGGTCGTCAGCCCCAGCATTTT
CASSQDIGGRQPQHF
>TRBD2|TRBV5-5|TRBJ2-5|few
TGTGCCAGCAGCATCGCTCATGGGACTAGCGGGGCGACCCAGTACTTC
CASSIAHGTSGATQYF
>.|TRBV14|TRBJ1-5|.
TGTGCCAGCAGCCAAGATGGGCTGGAAGGCAATCAGCCCCAGCATTTT
CASSQDGLEGNQPQHF
>.|TRBV4-1|TRBJ2-2|once
TGCGCCAGCAGCCAACTCGGCCTCACCGGGGAGCTGTTTTTT
CASSQLGLTGELFF
>.|TRBV6-6|TRBJ1-6|.
TGTGCCAGCAGTTACTCCGGGCAGGTAGAGAATTCACCCCTCCACTTT
CASSYSGQVENSPLHF
>.|TRBV28|TRBJ1-2|few
TGTGCCAGCAGTTTAGGTTCTGGGAACAGCTATGGCTACACCTTC
CASSLGSGNSYGYTF
>.|TRBV5-1|TRBJ2-2|few
TGCGCCAGCAGCTTAACAGCCAACACCGGGGAGCTGTTTTTT
CASSLTANTGELFF
>TRBD1|TRBV4-3|TRBJ2-7|.
TGCGCCAGCAGCCAAGGTCAGGGGGCGAGTTACGAGCAGTACTTC
CASSQGQGASYEQYF
>TRBD1|TRBV7-9|TRBJ2-7|.
TGTGCCAGCAGCTTGGGGACAGCAGCCTACGAGCAGTACTTC
CASSLGTAAYEQYF
>TRBD1|TRBV11-2|TRBJ1-2|few
TGTGCCAGCAGCTTAGCGGGGACAGGGACGTACTATGGCTACACCTTC
CASSLAGTGTYYGYTF
>.|TRBV28|TRBJ2-7|.
TGTGCCAGCAGTTTACCCGCAGGGATGCAGTACTTC
CASSLPAGMQYF
>.|TRBV7-2|TRBJ1-3|.
TGTGCCAGCAGCTTAGGGTACTCTGGAAACACCATATATTTT
CASSLGYSGNTIYF
>.|TRBV5-6|TRBJ2-7|.
TGTGCCAGCAGCTTTGGGCAGACCCATCCCTACGAGCAGTACTTC
CASSFGQTHPYEQYF
>.|TRBV29-1|TRBJ2-1|few
TGCAGCGTTGAACCTGGGGGGCCGTTCGATGAGCAGTTCTTC
CSVEPGGPFDEQFF
>.|TRBV5-1|TRBJ2-2|.
TGCGCCAGCAGCTTGGACTCCCCCGGGGAGCTGTTTTTT
CASSLDSPGELFF
>TRBD2|TRBV7-2|TRBJ2-1|.
TGTGCCAGCAGCTTAGGCGGGGGGATCTACAATGAGCAGTTCTTC
CASSLGGGIYNEQFF
>.|TRBV9|TRBJ2-2|.
TGTGCCAGCAGCGTCGAAGGGTACACCGGGGAGCTGTTTTTT
CASSVEGYTGELFF
>.|TRBV13|TRBJ1-2|.
TGTGCCAGCAGCTTAGCCCTCCATGACGGTGGCTACACCTTC
CASSLALHDGGYTF
>.|TRBV6-5|TRBJ2-7|.
TGTGCCAGCAGTTATGACTTAAACTACGAGCAGTACTTC
CASSYDLNYEQYF
>.|TRBV2|TRBJ1-2|.
TGTGCCAGCAATCAGAACTATGGCTACACCTTC
CASNQNYGYTF
>.|TRBV5-1|TRBJ2-7|few
TGCGCCAGCAGCTTGGAGGGGACCGGAGACTACGAGCAGTACTTC
CASSLEGTGDYEQYF
>.|TRBV19|TRBJ1-4|.
TGTGCCAGTAGCCCGGGGTTTCTAAATGAAAAACTGTTTTTT
CASSPGFLNEKLFF
>TRBD1|TRBV29-1|TRBJ1-1|.
TGCAGCGCTTCCGGGACAGCTTTCTCCGGGGGAGGTGAAGCTTTCTTT
CSASGTAFSGGGEAFF
>.|TRBV6-5|TRBJ1-5|few
TGTGCCAGCAGTTACTCATGGCAGGGGAGACAGCCCCAGCATTTT
CASSYSWQGRQPQHF
>TRBD1|TRBV4-1|TRBJ2-5|.
TGCGCCAGCAGCCAGGGCCGTGCGGGCAGGGGGGAGACCCAGTACTTC
CASSQGRAGRGETQYF
>.|TRBV29-1|TRBJ1-1|few
TGCAGCGCTAGTCGGGACAACGACGTGAACACTGAAGCTTTCTTT
CSASRDNDVNTEAFF
>.|TRBV10-3|TRBJ2-3|.
TGTGCCATCCGGGGCACAGATACGCAGTATTTT
CAIRGTDTQYF
>.|TRBV20-1|TRBJ2-1|few
TGCAGTGCTAGCAACACCAATGAGCAGTTCTTC
CSASNTNEQFF
>.|TRBV27|TRBJ1-1|few
TGTGCCAGCAGTTTAAAAGGGGTAAACACTGAAGCTTTCTTT
CASSLKGVNTEAFF
>.|TRBV2|TRBJ2-6|few
TGTGCCAGCAGTTCAGGAAACTCTGGGGCCAACGTCCTGACTTTC
CASSSGNSGANVLTF
>TRBD1|TRBV19|TRBJ1-3|few
TGTGCCAGTATGGGGGGACAGGCCCCTGGAAACACCATATATTTT
CASMGGQAPGNTIYF
>TRBD2|TRBV5-1|TRBJ2-3|.
TGCGCCAGCAGCTTGGGTCTAGCGGATTCCACAGATACGCAGTATTTT
CASSLGLADSTDTQYF
>TRBD1|TRBV7-3|TRBJ1-1|.
TGTGCCAGCAGCCCCCAGGGGGACACTGAAGCTTTCTTT
CASSPQGDTEAFF
>.|TRBV9|TRBJ2-3|.
TGTGCCAGCAGCGTAGGTAACAGGGTGGCAGATACGCAGTATTTT
CASSVGNRVADTQYF
>.|TRBV7-6|TRBJ2-5|.
TGTGCCAGCGGCACAGTTGAAGAGACCCAGTACTTC
CASGTVEETQYF
>TRBD1|TRBV7-2|TRBJ1-6|.
TGTGCCAGCAGCACGGACAGGGGGCATTCACCCCTCCACTTT
CASSTDRGHSPLHF
>.|TRBV14|TRBJ2-6|.
TGTGCCAGCAGTCCTTCTGGGGCCAACGTCCTGACTTTC
CASSPSGANVLTF
>.|TRBV11-3|TRBJ2-1|few
TGTGCCAGCAGCTCCAGAGACAATGAGCAGTTCTTC
CASSSRDNEQFF
>.|TRBV5-6|TRBJ2-4|few
TGTGCCAGCAGCTCTTCGAGTATTCAGTACTTC
CASSSSSIQYF